What follows describes a single TCR beta chain. The data are from a study of control samples from healthy donors and cancer patients. V was shortened by 3 bases and J by 4 bases, with 16 bases between the two germline ends. Germline CDR1 is SGDLS and CDR2 is YYNGEE. The CDR3 spans 15 residues. The data were produced by immunoSEQ multiplex PCR, yet TCRdb's version contains in-frame clones alone and is incomplete. The sample has 130,000 to 150,000 clones, more than 85% seen once. The chain joins TRBV9 to TRBJ1-1; tentative D call: TRBD1 (5 bases). The TCR was taken from a man younger than 40 in good health. Sequenced material: blood. CDR3 bases: TGTGCCAGCAGCGACCGGGGTGGGCAGGGCACTGAAGCTTTCTTT. As protein: CASSDRGGQGTEAFF.